This T cell receptor beta chain emerged from a study of T cells in Graves' hyperthyroidism and ophthalmopathy. V trimming: 0 bases; J trimming: 2 bases; junction bases outside the gene matches: 3. The CDR3 runs 16 residues. From germline, CDR1 is LGHNA and CDR2 YNFKEQ. To note about this clonotype: Its antigen is as yet unknown.

Amplification targeted TCR beta CDR3 regions from RNA transcripts. A first-round RT-PCR of the TCR CDR3 used the HTBI primer set. From the multiplex PCR reads, TCRdb called clonotypes with MiXCR, one entry per CDR3 protein. The sample has about 610,000 distinct CDR3 sequences, about 15% seen once; the top ten hold 4% to 5.5%. General study results and limits: Clonotypes that were expanded in thyroid above 0.001 mostly appeared in blood too.

The sequence derives from a woman aged 40 to 50 with Graves' ophthalmopathy. Sequencing was done on a sample of blood. V is TRBV4-2 and J is TRBJ2-2, with 7 bases matching TRBD2. The CDR3: CASSQEPSGNTGELFF. The CDR3 DNA is TGTGCCAGCAGCCAAGAGCCTAGCGGAAACACCGGGGAGCTGTTTTTT.